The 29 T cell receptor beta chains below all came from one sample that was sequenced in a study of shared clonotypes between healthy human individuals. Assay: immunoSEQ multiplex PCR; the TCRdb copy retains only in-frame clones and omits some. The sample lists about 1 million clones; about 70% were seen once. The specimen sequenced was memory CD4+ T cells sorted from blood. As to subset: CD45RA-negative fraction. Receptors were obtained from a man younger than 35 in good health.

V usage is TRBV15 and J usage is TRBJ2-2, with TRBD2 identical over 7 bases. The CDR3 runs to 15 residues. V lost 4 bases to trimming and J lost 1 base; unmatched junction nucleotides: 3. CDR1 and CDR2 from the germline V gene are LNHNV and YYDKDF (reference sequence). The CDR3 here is CATSNAGVNTGELFF. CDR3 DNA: TGTGCCACCAGCAATGCGGGGGTGAACACCGGGGAGCTGTTTTTT.

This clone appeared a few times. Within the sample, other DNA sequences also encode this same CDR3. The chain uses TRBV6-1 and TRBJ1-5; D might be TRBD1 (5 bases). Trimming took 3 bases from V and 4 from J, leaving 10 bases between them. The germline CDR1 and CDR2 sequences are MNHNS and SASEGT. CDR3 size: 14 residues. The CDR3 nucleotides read TGTGCCAGCAGTGAGAGGGGAACTAATCAGCCCCAGCATTTT. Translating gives CASSERGTNQPQHF.

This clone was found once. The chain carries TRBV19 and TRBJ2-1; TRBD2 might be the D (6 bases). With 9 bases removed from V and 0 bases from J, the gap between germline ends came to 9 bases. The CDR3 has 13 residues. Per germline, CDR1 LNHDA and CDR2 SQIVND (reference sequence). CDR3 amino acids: CASRDSSYNEQFF. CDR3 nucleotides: TGTGCCAGCCGGGACTCCTCCTACAATGAGCAGTTCTTC.

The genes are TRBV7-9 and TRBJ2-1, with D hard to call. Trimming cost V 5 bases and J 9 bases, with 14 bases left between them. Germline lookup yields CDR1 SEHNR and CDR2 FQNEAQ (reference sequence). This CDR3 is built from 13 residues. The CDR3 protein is CASSTTSFGEQFF. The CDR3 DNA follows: TGTGCCAGCAGCACTACGTCCTTTGGTGAGCAGTTCTTC.

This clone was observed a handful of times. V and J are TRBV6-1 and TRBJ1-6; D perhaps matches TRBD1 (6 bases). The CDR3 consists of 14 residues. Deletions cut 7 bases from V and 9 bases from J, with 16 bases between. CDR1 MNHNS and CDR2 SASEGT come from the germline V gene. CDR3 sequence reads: CASIWGRGGSPLHF. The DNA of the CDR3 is TGTGCCAGCATTTGGGGCAGGGGAGGTTCACCCCTCCACTTT.

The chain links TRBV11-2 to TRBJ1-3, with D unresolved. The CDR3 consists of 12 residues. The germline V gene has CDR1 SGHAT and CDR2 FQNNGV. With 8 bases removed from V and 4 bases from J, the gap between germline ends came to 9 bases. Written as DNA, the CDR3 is TGTGCCAGCGCGGGGTTGGGAAACACCATATATTTT. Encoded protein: CASAGLGNTIYF. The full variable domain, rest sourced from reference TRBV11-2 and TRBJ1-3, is EAGVAQSPRYKIIEKRQSVAFWCNPISGHATLYWYQQILGQGPKLLIQFQNNGVVDDSQLPKDRFSAERLKGVDSTLKIQPAKLEDSAVYLCASAGLGNTIYFGEGSWLTVV.

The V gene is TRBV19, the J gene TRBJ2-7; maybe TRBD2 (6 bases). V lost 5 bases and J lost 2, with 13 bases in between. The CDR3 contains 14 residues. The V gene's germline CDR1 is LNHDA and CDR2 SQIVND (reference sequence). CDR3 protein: CASSASGLAYEQYF. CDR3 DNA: TGTGCCAGTAGTGCTTCGGGACTGGCCTACGAGCAGTACTTC. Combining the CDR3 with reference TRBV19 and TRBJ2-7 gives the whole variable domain DGGITQSPKYLFRKEGQNVTLSCEQNLNHDAMYWYRQDPGQGLRLIYYSQIVNDFQKGDIAEGYSVSREKKESFPLTVTSAQKNPTAFYLCASSASGLAYEQYFGPGTRLTVT.

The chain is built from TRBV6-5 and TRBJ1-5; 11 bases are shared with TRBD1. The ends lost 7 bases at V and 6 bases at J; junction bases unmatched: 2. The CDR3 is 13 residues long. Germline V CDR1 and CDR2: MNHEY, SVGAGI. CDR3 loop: CASTGQGAQPQHF. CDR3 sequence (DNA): TGTGCCAGCACTGGACAGGGGGCTCAGCCCCAGCATTTT.

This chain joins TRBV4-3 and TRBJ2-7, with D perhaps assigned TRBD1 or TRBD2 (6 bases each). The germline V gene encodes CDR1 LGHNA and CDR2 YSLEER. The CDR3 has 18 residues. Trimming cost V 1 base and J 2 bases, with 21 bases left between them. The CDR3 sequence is CASSQVTTPGRGAYEQYF. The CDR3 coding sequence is TGCGCCAGCAGCCAAGTTACCACCCCGGGAAGGGGGGCCTACGAGCAGTACTTC.

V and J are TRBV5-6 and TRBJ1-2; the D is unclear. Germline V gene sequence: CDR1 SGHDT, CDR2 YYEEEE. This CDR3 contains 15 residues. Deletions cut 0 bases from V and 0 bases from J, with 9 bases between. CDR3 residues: CASSLAQTTNYGYTF. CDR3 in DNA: TGTGCCAGCAGCTTGGCTCAAACAACTAACTATGGCTACACCTTC. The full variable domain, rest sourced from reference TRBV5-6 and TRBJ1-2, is DAGVTQSPTHLIKTRGQQVTLRCSPKSGHDTVSWYQQALGQGPQFIFQYYEEEERQRGNFPDRFSGHQFPNYSSELNVNALLLGDSALYLCASSLAQTTNYGYTFGSGTRLTVV.

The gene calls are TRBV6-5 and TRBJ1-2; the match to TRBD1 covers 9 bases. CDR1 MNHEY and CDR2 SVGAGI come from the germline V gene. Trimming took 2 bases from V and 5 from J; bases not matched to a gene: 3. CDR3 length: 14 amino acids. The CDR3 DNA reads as TGTGCCAGCAGTTACCAGGGACAGGGATATGGCTACACCTTC. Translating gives CASSYQGQGYGYTF.

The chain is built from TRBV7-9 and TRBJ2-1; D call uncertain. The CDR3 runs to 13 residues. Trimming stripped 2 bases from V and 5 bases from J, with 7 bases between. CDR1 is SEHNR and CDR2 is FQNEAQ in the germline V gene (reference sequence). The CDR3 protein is CASSLQNNNEQFF. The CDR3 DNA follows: TGTGCCAGCAGCTTACAGAACAACAATGAGCAGTTCTTC.

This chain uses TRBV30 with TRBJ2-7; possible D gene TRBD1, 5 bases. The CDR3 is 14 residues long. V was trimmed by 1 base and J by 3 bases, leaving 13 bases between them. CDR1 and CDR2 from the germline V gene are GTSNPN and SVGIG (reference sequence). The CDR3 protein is CAWSGTNYVYEQYF. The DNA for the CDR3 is TGTGCCTGGAGTGGGACAAATTATGTCTACGAGCAGTACTTC.

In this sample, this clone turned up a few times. The CDR3 DNA is TGTGCCAGCAGCTTAGCCCCACAGGGAGCCAACAATGAGCAGTTCTTC. This encodes CASSLAPQGANNEQFF. The rearrangement links TRBV7-9 to TRBJ2-1, with TRBD1 as a possible D gene (6 bases). The germline V gene has CDR1 SEHNR and CDR2 FQNEAQ (reference sequence). The CDR3 runs 16 residues. V lost 0 bases and J 5 bases, leaving 14 bases between the germline ends.

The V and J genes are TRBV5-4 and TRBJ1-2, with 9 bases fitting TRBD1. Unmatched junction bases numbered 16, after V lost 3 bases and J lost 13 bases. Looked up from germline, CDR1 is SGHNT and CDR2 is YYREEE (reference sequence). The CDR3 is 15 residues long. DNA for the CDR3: TGTGCCAGCAGCTCTCAGACAGGGGGAACTACTCCCCTCACCTTC. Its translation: CASSSQTGGTTPLTF.

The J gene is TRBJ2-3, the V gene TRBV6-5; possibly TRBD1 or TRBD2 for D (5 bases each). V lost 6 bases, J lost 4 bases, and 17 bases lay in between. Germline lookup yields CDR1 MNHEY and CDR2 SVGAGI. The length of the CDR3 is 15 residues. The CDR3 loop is CASRRGPSGADTQYF. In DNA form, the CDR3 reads TGTGCCAGCAGGAGGGGTCCTTCCGGGGCAGATACGCAGTATTTT.

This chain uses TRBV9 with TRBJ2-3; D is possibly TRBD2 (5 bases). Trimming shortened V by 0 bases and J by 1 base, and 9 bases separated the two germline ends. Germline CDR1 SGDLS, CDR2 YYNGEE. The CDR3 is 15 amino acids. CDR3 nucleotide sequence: TGTGCCAGCAGCGTAGATCCCGGGGGCACAGATACGCAGTATTTT. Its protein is CASSVDPGGTDTQYF.

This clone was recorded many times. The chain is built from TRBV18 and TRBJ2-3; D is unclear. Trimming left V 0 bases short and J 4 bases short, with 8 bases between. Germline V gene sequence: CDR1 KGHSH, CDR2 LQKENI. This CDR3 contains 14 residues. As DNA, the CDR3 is TGTGCCAGCTCACCACCCCCGACCCCAGATACGCAGTATTTT. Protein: CASSPPPTPDTQYF.

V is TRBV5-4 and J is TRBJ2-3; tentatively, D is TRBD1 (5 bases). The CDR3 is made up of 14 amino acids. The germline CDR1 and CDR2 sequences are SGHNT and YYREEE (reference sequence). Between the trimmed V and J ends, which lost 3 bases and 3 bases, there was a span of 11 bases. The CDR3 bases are TGTGCCAGCAGCTCTGGGGCTCTAACAGATACGCAGTATTTT. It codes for CASSSGALTDTQYF.

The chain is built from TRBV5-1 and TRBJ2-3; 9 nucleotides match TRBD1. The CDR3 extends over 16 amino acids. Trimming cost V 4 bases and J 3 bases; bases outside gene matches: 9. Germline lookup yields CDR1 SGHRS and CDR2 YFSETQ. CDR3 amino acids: CASSEGGTGKTDTQYF. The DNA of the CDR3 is TGCGCCAGCAGCGAAGGCGGGACAGGGAAGACAGATACGCAGTATTTT.

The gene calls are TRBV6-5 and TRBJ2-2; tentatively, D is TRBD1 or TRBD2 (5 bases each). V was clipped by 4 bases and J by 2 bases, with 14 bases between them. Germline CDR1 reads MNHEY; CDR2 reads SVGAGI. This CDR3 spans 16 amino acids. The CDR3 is CASSSRGQGNTGELFF. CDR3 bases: TGTGCCAGCAGTTCCCGGGGCCAAGGCAACACCGGGGAGCTGTTTTTT.

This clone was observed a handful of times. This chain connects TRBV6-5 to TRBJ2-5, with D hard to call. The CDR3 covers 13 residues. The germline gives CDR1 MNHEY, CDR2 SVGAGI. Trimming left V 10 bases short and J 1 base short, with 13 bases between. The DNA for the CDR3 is TGTGCCACCCGAGAGCAGACCCAAGAGACCCAGTACTTC. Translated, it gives CATREQTQETQYF.

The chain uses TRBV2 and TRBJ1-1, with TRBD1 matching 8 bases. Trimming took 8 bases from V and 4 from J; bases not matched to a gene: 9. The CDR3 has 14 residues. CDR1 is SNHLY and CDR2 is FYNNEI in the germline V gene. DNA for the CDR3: TGTGCCAGCGGTCAACAGGGGGTGGGCACTGAAGCTTTCTTT. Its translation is CASGQQGVGTEAFF.

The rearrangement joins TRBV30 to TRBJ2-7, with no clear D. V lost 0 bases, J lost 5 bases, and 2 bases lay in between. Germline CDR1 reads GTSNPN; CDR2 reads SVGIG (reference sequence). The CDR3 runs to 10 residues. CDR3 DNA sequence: TGTGCCTGGAGTGTAAACGAGCAGTACTTC. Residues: CAWSVNEQYF.

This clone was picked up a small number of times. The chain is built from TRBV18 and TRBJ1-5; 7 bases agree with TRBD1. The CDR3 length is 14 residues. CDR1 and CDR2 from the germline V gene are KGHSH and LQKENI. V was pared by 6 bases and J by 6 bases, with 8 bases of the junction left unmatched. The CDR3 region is CASSHRDSGQPQHF. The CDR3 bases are TGTGCCAGCTCCCACAGGGACAGCGGTCAGCCCCAGCATTTT.

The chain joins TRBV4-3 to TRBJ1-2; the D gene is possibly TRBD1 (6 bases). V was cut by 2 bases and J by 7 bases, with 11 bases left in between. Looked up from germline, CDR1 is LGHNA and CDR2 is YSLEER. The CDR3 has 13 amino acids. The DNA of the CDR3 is TGCGCCAGCAGCCAACAGGGGTGGGGTGGCTACACCTTC. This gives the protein CASSQQGWGGYTF.

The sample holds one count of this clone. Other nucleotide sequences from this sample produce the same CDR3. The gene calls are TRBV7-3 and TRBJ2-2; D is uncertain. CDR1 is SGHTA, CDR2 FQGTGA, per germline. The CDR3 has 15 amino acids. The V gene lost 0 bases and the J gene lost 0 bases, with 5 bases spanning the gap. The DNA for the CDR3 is TGTGCCAGCAGCTTAACAGGGTCGAACACCGGGGAGCTGTTTTTT. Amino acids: CASSLTGSNTGELFF. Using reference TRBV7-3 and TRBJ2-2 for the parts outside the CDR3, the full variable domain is GAGVSQTPSNKVTEKGKYVELRCDPISGHTALYWYRQSLGQGPEFLIYFQGTGAADDSGLPNDRFFAVRPEGSVSTLKIQRTERGDSAVYLCASSLTGSNTGELFFGEGSRLTVL.

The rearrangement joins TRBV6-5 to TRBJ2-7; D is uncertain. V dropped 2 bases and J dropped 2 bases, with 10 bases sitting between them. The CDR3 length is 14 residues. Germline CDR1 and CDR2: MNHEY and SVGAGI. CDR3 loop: CASSYRAETYEQYF. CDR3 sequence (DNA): TGTGCCAGCAGTTACCGGGCCGAGACCTACGAGCAGTACTTC.

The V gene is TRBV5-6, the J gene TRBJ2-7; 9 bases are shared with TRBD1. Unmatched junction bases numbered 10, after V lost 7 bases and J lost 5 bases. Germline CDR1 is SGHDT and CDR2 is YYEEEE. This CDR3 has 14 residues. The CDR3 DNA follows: TGTGCCAGCTTGAAGCAGAGACAGGGGGACGAGCAGTACTTC. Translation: CASLKQRQGDEQYF.